This TCR beta chain was recorded in a study of blood T cell repertoires in COVID-19. This table comes from immunoSEQ multiplex PCR, and its TCRdb copy is limited to in-frame clones, with some not included. The table lists approximately 280,000 clones, 85% to 90% of them singletons. The CDR3 loop spans 16 amino acids. Germline CDR1 reads SNHLY; CDR2 reads FYNNEI. V dropped 5 bases and J dropped 3; count of bases not matched to a gene: 7. The rearrangement links TRBV2 to TRBJ1-4, with 9 bases matching TRBD1. The sequencing sample was made of PBMCs or T cells enriched from blood (not recorded which). The receptor comes from a woman younger than 30 with acute COVID-19. The CDR3 nucleotides read TGTGCCAGCAGTCGGGGGACAGGGAGGCCTAATGAAAAACTGTTTTTT. This translates into CASSRGTGRPNEKLFF.